These 11 T cell receptor beta chains came from one sample sequenced in a study of OX40 agonist ivuxolimab in advanced cancers. The data were produced by immunoSEQ multiplex PCR, yet TCRdb's version contains in-frame clones alone and is incomplete. Among about 81,000 clones listed, 80% to 90% were seen once. This specimen was CD4+ or CD8+ T cells sorted from blood, taken in a trial of the OX40 agonist ivuxolimab. Receptor source: an adult with an advanced solid tumor such as melanoma, head and neck, liver or kidney cancer.

This chain uses TRBV6-6 with TRBJ1-1; 7 bases fit TRBD1. The V and J ends lost 5 bases and 6 bases, in that order; junction bases with no gene match: 9. Looked up from germline, CDR1 is MNHNY and CDR2 is SVGAGI (reference sequence). The CDR3 length is 14 residues. The CDR3 nucleotides are TGTGCCAGCAGTCACGGGACAGCGTCCCCTGAAGCTTTCTTT. Amino acid sequence: CASSHGTASPEAFF.

The V call is TRBV4-2, the J call TRBJ2-5; D gene ambiguous. CDR1 is LGHNA and CDR2 is YNFKEQ in the germline V gene. With 1 base removed from V and 2 bases from J, the gap between germline ends came to 20 bases. The length of the CDR3 is 18 residues. The CDR3 protein is CASSQARIITSSQETQYF. CDR3 in DNA: TGTGCCAGCAGCCAAGCACGTATAATTACCTCTTCACAAGAGACCCAGTACTTC.

The rearrangement joins TRBV27 to TRBJ2-5, with D unclear. CDR3 length equals 14 residues. From germline, CDR1 is MNHEY and CDR2 SMNVEV (reference sequence). Trimming took off 2 bases at V and 7 bases at J, with 14 bases between the two ends. CDR3 region: CASSLDWRKGTQYF. The CDR3 nucleotides are TGTGCCAGCAGTTTAGACTGGCGCAAGGGGACCCAGTACTTC.

This clone has just one count. The gene calls are TRBV5-4 and TRBJ2-5; the D gene is possibly TRBD2 (6 bases). Germline CDR1 and CDR2: SGHNT and YYREEE (reference sequence). This CDR3 has 14 amino acids. With 1 base removed from V and 1 base from J, the gap between germline ends came to 8 bases. The DNA of the CDR3 is TGTGCCAGCAGCTTGCGGGGGACCCAAGAGACCCAGTACTTC. It codes for CASSLRGTQETQYF.

This clone was seen just once. The chain joins TRBV6-4 to TRBJ1-6; a possible D gene is TRBD1 (6 bases). CDR1 and CDR2 (germline): MRHNA, SNTAGT. The CDR3 is 15 residues long. V was clipped by 8 bases and J by 3 bases, with 14 bases between them. CDR3 loop: CASRRGTHYNSPLHF. CDR3 nucleotide sequence: TGTGCCAGCCGACGTGGGACACACTATAATTCACCCCTCCACTTT.

The chain joins TRBV28 to TRBJ1-2; weak D call: TRBD1 (5 bases). V was trimmed by 5 bases and J by 1 base, leaving 14 bases between them. Germline CDR1 and CDR2: MDHEN and SYDVKM. The CDR3 has 15 residues. The CDR3 sequence: CASSQVTVNNYGYTF. CDR3 nucleotides: TGTGCCAGCAGTCAAGTGACAGTAAATAACTATGGCTACACCTTC.

V usage is TRBV2 and J usage is TRBJ2-1; 11 bases line up with TRBD2. This CDR3 contains 18 residues. V dropped 4 bases and J dropped 4; count of bases not matched to a gene: 12. Germline CDR1 SNHLY, CDR2 FYNNEI. The DNA for the CDR3 is TGTGCCAGCAGTGTTGCTAGCGGGAGGTCCCTAATTTACAATGAGCAGTTCTTC. This translates into CASSVASGRSLIYNEQFF.

The chain couples TRBV10-3 to TRBJ2-1, with 10 bases matching TRBD2. V lost 7 bases and J lost 9; bases outside the gene matches: 12. Looked up from germline, CDR1 is ENHRY and CDR2 is SYGVKD. The CDR3 consists of 15 residues. The CDR3 nucleotides are TGTGCCATCAACGGGAAGCTAGCGGGAGTTGGTGAGCAGTTCTTC. Its protein product is CAINGKLAGVGEQFF.

V gene TRBV28 combines with J gene TRBJ2-7; 8 bases line up with TRBD1. This CDR3 has 16 residues. Per the germline V gene, CDR1 is MDHEN and CDR2 is SYDVKM. J gave up 7 bases and V 3 bases, and 14 bases lay outside the gene matches. The CDR3 protein is CASSFQDRVLPREQYV. CDR3 nucleotides: TGTGCCAGCAGTTTCCAGGACAGGGTCCTTCCACGAGAGCAGTACGTC.

This chain uses TRBV7-6 with TRBJ2-5; 10 bases line up with TRBD1. Germline loops: CDR1 SGHVS, CDR2 FNYEAQ. Losses at the gene ends were 5 bases for V and 5 bases for J; bases not matched to a gene: 8. CDR3 length: 15 residues. CDR3: CASSPRQGARETQYF. The CDR3 nucleotides read TGTGCCAGCAGCCCGCGACAGGGGGCGCGGGAGACCCAGTACTTC. Supplemented by reference TRBV7-6 and TRBJ2-5, the full variable domain reads GAGVSQSPRYKVTKRGQDVALRCDPISGHVSLYWYRQALGQGPEFLTYFNYEAQQDKSGLPNDRFSAERPEGSISTLTIQRTEQRDSAMYRCASSPRQGARETQYFGPGTRLLVL.

This rearrangement joins TRBV4-2 to TRBJ2-2; no definite D call. V lost 4 bases to trimming and J lost 4 bases, with 1 base between them. Germline CDR1 and CDR2: LGHNA and YNFKEQ. The CDR3 runs to 11 residues. CDR3 protein: CASSLTGELFF. The CDR3 DNA follows: TGTGCCAGCAGCCTCACCGGGGAGCTGTTTTTT.